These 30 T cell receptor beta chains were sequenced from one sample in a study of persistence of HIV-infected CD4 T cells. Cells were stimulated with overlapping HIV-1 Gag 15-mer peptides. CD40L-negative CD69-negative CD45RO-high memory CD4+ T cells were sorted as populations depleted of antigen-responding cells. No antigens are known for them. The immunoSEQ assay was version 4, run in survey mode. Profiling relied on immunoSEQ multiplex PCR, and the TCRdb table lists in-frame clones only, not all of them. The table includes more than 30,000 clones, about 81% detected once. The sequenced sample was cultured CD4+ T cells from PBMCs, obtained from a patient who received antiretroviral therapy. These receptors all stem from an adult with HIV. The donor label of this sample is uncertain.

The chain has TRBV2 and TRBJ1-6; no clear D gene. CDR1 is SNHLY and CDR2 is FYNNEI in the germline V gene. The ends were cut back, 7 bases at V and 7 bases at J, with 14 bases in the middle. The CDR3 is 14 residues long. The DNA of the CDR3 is TGTGCCAGCACTCTGGAGAGATTGAATTCACCCCTCCACTTT. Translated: CASTLERLNSPLHF.

In nucleotides, the CDR3 is TGTGCCAGCAGCTTAGGCGGGGGCCCCTCACAAGAGACCCAGTACTTC. Translating gives CASSLGGGPSQETQYF. The chain carries TRBV7-9 and TRBJ2-5; D is perhaps TRBD2 (7 bases). V was trimmed by 1 base and J by 2 bases, leaving 14 bases between them. The CDR3 spans 16 residues. Per germline, CDR1 SEHNR and CDR2 FQNEAQ (reference sequence).

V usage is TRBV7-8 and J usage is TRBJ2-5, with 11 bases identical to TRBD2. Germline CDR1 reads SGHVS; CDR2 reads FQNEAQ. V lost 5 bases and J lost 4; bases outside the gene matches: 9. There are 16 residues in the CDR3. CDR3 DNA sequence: TGTGCCAGCAGCCCATTACTAGCGGGGGTCCGAGAGACCCAGTACTTC. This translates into CASSPLLAGVRETQYF.

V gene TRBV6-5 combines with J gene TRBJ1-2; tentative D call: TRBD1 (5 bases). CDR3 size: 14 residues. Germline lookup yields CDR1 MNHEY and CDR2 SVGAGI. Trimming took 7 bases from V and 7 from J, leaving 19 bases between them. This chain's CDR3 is CASKGNQGDFGYTF. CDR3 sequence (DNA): TGTGCCAGCAAAGGGAATCAGGGAGACTTTGGCTACACCTTC.

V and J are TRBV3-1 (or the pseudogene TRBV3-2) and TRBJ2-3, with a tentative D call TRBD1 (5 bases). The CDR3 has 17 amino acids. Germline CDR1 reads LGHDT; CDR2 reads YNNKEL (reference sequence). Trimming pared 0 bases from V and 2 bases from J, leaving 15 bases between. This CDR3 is CASSQEISGMITDTQYF. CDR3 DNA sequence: TGTGCCAGCAGCCAAGAAATCTCAGGGATGATCACAGATACGCAGTATTTT.

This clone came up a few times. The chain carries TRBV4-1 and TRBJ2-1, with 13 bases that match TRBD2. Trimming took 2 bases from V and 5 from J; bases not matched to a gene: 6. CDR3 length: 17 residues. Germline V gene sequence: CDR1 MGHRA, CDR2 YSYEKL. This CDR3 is CASSQPGLAGQNNEQFF. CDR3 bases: TGCGCCAGCAGCCAACCGGGACTAGCGGGACAAAACAATGAGCAGTTCTTC.

The CDR3 spells CASSQGNPTGELFF. The DNA for the CDR3 is TGTGCCAGCAGCCAAGGGAATCCCACCGGGGAGCTGTTTTTT. V gene TRBV4-2 combines with J gene TRBJ2-2; D gene uncertain. The CDR3 covers 14 residues. CDR1 and CDR2 from the germline V gene are LGHNA and YNFKEQ. V gave up 1 base and J gave up 4 bases, with 7 bases separating them.

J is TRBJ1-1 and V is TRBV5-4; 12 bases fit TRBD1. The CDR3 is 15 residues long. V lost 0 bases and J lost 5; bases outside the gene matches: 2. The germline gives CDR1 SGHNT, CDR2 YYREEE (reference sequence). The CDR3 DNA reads TGTGCCAGCAGCTTGGGGGACAGGGGGCGAACTGAAGCTTTCTTT. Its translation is CASSLGDRGRTEAFF. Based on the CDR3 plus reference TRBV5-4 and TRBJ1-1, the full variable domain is ETGVTQSPTHLIKTRGQQVTLRCSSQSGHNTVSWYQQALGQGPQFIFQYYREEENGRGNFPPRFSGLQFPNYSSELNVNALELDDSALYLCASSLGDRGRTEAFFGQGTRLTVV.

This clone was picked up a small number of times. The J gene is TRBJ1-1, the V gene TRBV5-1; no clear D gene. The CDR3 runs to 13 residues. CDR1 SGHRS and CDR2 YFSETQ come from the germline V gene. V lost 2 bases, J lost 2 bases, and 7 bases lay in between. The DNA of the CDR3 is TGCGCCAGCAGCTTTGGGGATAACACTGAAGCTTTCTTT. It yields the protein CASSFGDNTEAFF. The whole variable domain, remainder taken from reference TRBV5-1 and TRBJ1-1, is KAGVTQTPRYLIKTRGQQVTLSCSPISGHRSVSWYQQTPGQGLQFLFEYFSETQRNKGNFPGRFSGRQFSNSRSEMNVSTLELGDSALYLCASSFGDNTEAFFGQGTRLTVV.

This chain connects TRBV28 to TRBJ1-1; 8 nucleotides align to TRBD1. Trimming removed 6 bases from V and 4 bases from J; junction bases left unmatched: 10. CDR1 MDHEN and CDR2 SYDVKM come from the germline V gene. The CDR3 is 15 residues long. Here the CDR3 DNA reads TGTGCCAGCAGCTCCGGCCAGGGGGCTCTCACTGAAGCTTTCTTT. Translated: CASSSGQGALTEAFF.

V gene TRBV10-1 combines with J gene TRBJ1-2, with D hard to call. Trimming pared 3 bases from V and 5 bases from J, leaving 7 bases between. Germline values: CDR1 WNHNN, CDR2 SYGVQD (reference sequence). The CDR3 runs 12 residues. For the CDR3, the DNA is TGCGCCAGCAGTGAAGGCGAGTATGGCTACACCTTC. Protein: CASSEGEYGYTF.

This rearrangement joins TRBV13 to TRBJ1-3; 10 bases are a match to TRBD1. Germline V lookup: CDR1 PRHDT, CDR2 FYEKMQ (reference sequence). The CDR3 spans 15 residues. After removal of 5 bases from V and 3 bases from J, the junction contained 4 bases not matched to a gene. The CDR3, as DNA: TGTGCCAGCAGCCGACAGGGGGCGCTTGGAAACACCATATATTTT. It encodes CASSRQGALGNTIYF.

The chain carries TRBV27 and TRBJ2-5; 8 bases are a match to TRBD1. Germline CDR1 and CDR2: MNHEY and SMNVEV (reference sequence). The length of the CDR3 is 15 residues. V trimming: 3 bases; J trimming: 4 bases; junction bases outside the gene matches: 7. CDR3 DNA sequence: TGTGCCAGCAGTTTGGGTCAGGGGGCGGGAGAGACCCAGTACTTC. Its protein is CASSLGQGAGETQYF.

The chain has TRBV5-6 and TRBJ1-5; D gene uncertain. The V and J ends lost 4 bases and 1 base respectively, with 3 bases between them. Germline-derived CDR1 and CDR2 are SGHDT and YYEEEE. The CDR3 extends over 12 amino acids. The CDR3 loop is CASSISNQPQHF. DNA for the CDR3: TGTGCCAGCAGCATAAGCAATCAGCCCCAGCATTTT. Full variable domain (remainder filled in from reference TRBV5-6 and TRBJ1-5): DAGVTQSPTHLIKTRGQQVTLRCSPKSGHDTVSWYQQALGQGPQFIFQYYEEEERQRGNFPDRFSGHQFPNYSSELNVNALLLGDSALYLCASSISNQPQHFGDGTRLSIL.

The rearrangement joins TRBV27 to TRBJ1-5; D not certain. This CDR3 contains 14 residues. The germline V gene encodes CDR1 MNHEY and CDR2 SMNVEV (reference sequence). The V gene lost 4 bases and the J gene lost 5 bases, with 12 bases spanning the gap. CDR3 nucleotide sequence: TGTGCCAGCAGTTCAGGAGGACCTGATCAGCCCCAGCATTTT. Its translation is CASSSGGPDQPQHF.

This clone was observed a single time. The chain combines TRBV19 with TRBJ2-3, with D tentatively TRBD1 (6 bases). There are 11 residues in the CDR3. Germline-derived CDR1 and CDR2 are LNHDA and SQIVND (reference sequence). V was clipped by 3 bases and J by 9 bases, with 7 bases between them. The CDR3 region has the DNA TGTGCCAGTAGTATCCAGGGGACGCAGTATTTT. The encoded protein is CASSIQGTQYF.

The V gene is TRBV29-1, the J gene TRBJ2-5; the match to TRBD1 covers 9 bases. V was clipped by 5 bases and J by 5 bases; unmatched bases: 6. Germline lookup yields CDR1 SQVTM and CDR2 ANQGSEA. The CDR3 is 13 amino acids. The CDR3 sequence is CSVRTGAGETQYF. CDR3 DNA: TGCAGCGTTCGGACAGGGGCAGGGGAGACCCAGTACTTC.

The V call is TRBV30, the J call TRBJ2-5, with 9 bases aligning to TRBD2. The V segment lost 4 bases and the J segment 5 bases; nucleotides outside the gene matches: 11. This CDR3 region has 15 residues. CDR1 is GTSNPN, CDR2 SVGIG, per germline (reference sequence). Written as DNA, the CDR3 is TGTGCCTGGAAGGGTGAAGCGGGGGGCTTTGAGACCCAGTACTTC. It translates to CAWKGEAGGFETQYF.

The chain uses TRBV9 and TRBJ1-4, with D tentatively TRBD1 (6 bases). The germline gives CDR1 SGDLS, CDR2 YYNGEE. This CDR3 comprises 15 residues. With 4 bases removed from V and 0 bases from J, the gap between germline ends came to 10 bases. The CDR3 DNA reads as TGTGCCAGCAGCATCGGACAGTCAACTAATGAAAAACTGTTTTTT. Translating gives CASSIGQSTNEKLFF. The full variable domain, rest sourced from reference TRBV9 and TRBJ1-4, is DSGVTQTPKHLITATGQRVTLRCSPRSGDLSVYWYQQSLDQGLQFLIQYYNGEERAKGNILERFSAQQFPDLHSELNLSSLELGDSALYFCASSIGQSTNEKLFFGSGTQLSVL.

The CDR3 loop is CASSLTGAPEAFF. CDR3 DNA sequence: TGCGCCAGCAGCTTGACCGGGGCCCCTGAAGCTTTCTTT. V usage is TRBV5-1 and J usage is TRBJ1-1; D might be TRBD1 (5 bases). The CDR3 loop spans 13 amino acids. The germline V gene encodes CDR1 SGHRS and CDR2 YFSETQ. The V and J ends lost 1 base and 6 bases respectively, with 10 bases between them.

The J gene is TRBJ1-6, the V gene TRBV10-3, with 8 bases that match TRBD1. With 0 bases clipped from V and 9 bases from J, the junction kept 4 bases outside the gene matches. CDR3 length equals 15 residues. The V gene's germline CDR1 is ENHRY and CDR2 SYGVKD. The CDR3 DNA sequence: TGTGCCATCAGTGAGTCGCTACAGGGGGGTTCACCCCTCCACTTT. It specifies CAISESLQGGSPLHF.

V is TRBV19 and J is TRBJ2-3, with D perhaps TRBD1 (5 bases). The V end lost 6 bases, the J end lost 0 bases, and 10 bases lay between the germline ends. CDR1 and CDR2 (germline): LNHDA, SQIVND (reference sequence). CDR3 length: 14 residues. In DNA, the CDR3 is TGTGCCAGTAGAAAGGGGTCTAGCACAGATACGCAGTATTTT. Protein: CASRKGSSTDTQYF.

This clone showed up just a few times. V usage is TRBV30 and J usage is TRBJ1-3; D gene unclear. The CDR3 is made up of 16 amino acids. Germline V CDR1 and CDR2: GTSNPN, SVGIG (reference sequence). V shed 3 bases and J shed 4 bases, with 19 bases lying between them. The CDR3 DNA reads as TGTGCCTGGAGCCTAACCCATCCAGGACGAGGAAACACCATATATTTT. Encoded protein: CAWSLTHPGRGNTIYF.

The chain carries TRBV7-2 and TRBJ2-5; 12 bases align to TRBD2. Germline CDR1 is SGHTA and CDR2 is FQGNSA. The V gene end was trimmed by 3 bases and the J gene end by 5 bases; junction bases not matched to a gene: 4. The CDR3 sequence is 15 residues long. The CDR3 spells CASSLGLAGWETQYF. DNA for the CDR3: TGTGCCAGCAGCTTGGGACTAGCGGGCTGGGAGACCCAGTACTTC.

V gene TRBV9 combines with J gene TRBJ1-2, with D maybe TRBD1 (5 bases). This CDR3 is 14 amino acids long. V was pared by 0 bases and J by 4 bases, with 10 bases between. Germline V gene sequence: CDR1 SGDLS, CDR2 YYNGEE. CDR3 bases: TGTGCCAGCAGCGTAGTGACAGCGGGCTATGGCTACACCTTC. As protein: CASSVVTAGYGYTF.

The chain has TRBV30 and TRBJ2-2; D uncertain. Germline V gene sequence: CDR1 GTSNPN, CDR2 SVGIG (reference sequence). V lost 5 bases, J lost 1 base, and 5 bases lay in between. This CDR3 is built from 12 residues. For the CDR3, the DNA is TGTGCCTGGGGGGAGAACACCGGGGAGCTGTTTTTT. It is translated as CAWGENTGELFF.

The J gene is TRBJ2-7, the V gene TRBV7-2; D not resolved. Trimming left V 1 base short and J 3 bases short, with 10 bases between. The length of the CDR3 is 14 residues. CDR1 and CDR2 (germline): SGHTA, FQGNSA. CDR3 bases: TGTGCCAGCAGCTTAGGTTGGACCTACTACGAGCAGTACTTC. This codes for CASSLGWTYYEQYF.

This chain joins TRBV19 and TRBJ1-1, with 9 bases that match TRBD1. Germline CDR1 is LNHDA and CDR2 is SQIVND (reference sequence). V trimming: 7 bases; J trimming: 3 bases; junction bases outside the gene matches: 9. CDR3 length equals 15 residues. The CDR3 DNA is TGTGCCAGTACGGACAGGGGAGGCGGTCACACTGAAGCTTTCTTT. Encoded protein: CASTDRGGGHTEAFF.

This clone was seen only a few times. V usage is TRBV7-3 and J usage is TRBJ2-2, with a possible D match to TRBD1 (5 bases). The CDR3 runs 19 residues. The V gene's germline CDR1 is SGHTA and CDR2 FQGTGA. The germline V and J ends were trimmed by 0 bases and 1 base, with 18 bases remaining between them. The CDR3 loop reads CASSLTPGGDQGNTGELFF. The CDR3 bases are TGTGCCAGCAGCTTAACTCCGGGTGGGGATCAGGGGAACACCGGGGAGCTGTTTTTT.

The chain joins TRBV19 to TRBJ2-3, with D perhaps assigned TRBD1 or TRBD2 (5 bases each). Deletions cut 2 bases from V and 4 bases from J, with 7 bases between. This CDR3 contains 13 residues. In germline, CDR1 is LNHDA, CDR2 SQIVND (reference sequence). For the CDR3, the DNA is TGTGCCAGTAGTATATGGGGGTCAGATACGCAGTATTTT. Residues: CASSIWGSDTQYF.